This TCR beta chain was sequenced in a study of blood T cell repertoires in COVID-19. The CDR3 contains 18 residues. Germline V gene lookup returns CDR1 MGHRA and CDR2 YSYEKL. J lost 7 bases, V lost 6 bases, and 15 bases had no gene match. As processed by the authors: Reference gene primer amplification gave estimated nucleated cell counts. Measured with immunoSEQ multiplex PCR; TCRdb has only the in-frame clones, and not every one. The V and J calls and clone size were taken over from that table, and D and trimming were inferred from the DNA. The sample contains roughly 29,000 clones, over 70% of which appear only once.

Sequencing was carried out using peripheral blood. The gene calls are TRBV4-1 and TRBJ1-6, with 10 bases lining up with TRBD1. This TCR came from a woman in her sixties or seventies with acute or convalescent COVID-19. CDR3 bases: TGCGCCAGCAGGTCGACAGGGGGCTCTGCCCAAAGCAATTCACCCCTCCACTTT. Its protein is CASRSTGGSAQSNSPLHF.